These 27 T cell receptor beta chains share one sample of origin, sequenced in a study of T-cell memory formation after mild COVID-19. Each CDR3 protein gets one entry after TCRdb re-called the 5' RACE reads with MiXCR. The sample has approximately 270,000 distinct CDR3 sequences, around 16% seen once. Sequencing was performed on PBMCs or a T cell subset sorted from them (not recorded which). The source of these receptors is a man younger than 35 who had mild COVID-19 (a few samples of this study predate the infection). Cell type and time point are not known.

This clonotype was picked up a small number of times. The rearrangement joins TRBV15 to TRBJ2-7; 9 nucleotides match TRBD2. CDR1 LNHNV and CDR2 YYDKDF come from the germline V gene (reference sequence). The CDR3 is 15 residues long. V gave up 1 base and J gave up 12 bases; unmatched junction bases: 13. DNA for the CDR3: TGTGCCACCAGCAGAGCTCTCTCTAGCGGGGAGATCCCGTACTTC. This sequence encodes CATSRALSSGEIPYF.

J is TRBJ2-7 and V is TRBV20-1; 7 bases agree with TRBD2. This CDR3 comprises 11 residues. V trimming: 1 base; J trimming: 9 bases; junction bases outside the gene matches: 3. From germline, CDR1 is DFQATT and CDR2 SNEGSKA (reference sequence). CDR3 in amino acids: CSARGGGRQYF. The CDR3 coding sequence is TGCAGTGCTAGAGGAGGCGGGAGGCAGTACTTC.

This clonotype was counted a few times. V gene TRBV20-1 combines with J gene TRBJ2-4, with 9 bases fitting TRBD2. Germline V gene data show CDR1 as DFQATT and CDR2 as SNEGSKA (reference sequence). The CDR3 spans 14 residues. The V segment lost 3 bases and the J segment 6 bases; nucleotides outside the gene matches: 6. CDR3 bases: TGCAGTGCTAGTATTAGCGGGGGATCAAACATTCAGTACTTC. Its protein product is CSASISGGSNIQYF.

The chain recombines TRBV4-3 with TRBJ1-2; weak D call: TRBD1 (5 bases). The length of the CDR3 is 16 residues. V was clipped by 1 base and J by 4 bases, with 16 bases between them. Germline V gene sequence: CDR1 LGHNA, CDR2 YSLEER. The CDR3 region has the DNA TGCGCCAGCAGCCAAGGGTGGGTACAGGAGGCCTATGGCTACACCTTC. This encodes CASSQGWVQEAYGYTF.

The rearrangement joins TRBV11-2 to TRBJ2-1; the match to TRBD2 covers 7 bases. CDR3 length: 17 amino acids. Germline loops: CDR1 SGHAT, CDR2 FQNNGV. Germline trimming cut 4 bases from V and 2 bases from J; bases unmatched to any gene: 11. The CDR3 protein is CASSSQKAGTTYNEQFF. The DNA for the CDR3 is TGTGCCAGCAGCTCGCAAAAAGCGGGGACGACCTACAATGAGCAGTTCTTC.

J is TRBJ2-5 and V is TRBV4-3, with 8 positions matching TRBD1. Germline lookup yields CDR1 LGHNA and CDR2 YSLEER. Trimming cost V 2 bases and J 3 bases; bases outside gene matches: 5. The CDR3 sequence is 15 residues long. The CDR3 region is CASSQNPTGEETQYF. The CDR3 bases are TGCGCCAGCAGCCAAAACCCGACAGGGGAAGAGACCCAGTACTTC.

This clonotype was seen only a few times. The chain employs TRBV20-1 and TRBJ2-7; 7 nucleotides align to TRBD1. The CDR3 length is 14 residues. After removal of 5 bases from V and 9 bases from J, the junction contained 16 bases not matched to a gene. The germline V gene encodes CDR1 DFQATT and CDR2 SNEGSKA (reference sequence). CDR3 nucleotides: TGCAGTGCTGAAAGGACAGGTGGGGGAAGAGGGCAGTACGTC. It encodes CSAERTGGGRGQYV.

This chain connects TRBV28 to TRBJ1-5; no firm D call. This CDR3 has 12 amino acids. Germline V gene data show CDR1 as MDHEN and CDR2 as SYDVKM. Trimming took off 6 bases at V and 5 bases at J, with 8 bases between the two ends. CDR3 region: CASSDWDQPQHF. DNA of the CDR3: TGTGCCAGCAGCGATTGGGATCAGCCCCAGCATTTT.

This clonotype was observed a few times. The chain has TRBV12-3 or TRBV12-4 and TRBJ2-2; 15 positions match TRBD2. The J segment lost 3 bases and the V segment lost 5 bases, leaving 10 bases of the junction unmatched. The CDR3 extends over 19 amino acids. CDR3 loop: CASSPGTSGGSEDTGELFF. The DNA of the CDR3 is TGTGCCAGCAGTCCAGGGACTAGCGGGGGGTCAGAAGACACCGGGGAGCTGTTTTTT.

The chain carries TRBV18 and TRBJ1-2, with D tentatively TRBD1 (5 bases). V lost 4 bases and J 0 bases, leaving 9 bases between the germline ends. The CDR3 extends over 14 amino acids. The germline gives CDR1 KGHSH, CDR2 LQKENI. CDR3 DNA: TGTGCCAGCTCACTCTCGACAGCTAACTATGGCTACACCTTC. Its protein product is CASSLSTANYGYTF.

This clonotype was detected many times. This chain joins TRBV7-6 and TRBJ2-1; D unresolved. The CDR3 is 15 amino acids. In germline, CDR1 is SGHVS, CDR2 FNYEAQ. V was shortened by 2 bases and J by 7 bases, with 15 bases between the two germline ends. CDR3 bases: TGTGCCAGCAGCTTATCCCCGGCTGGGGTGAATGAGCAGTTCTTC. Translated, it gives CASSLSPAGVNEQFF.

The gene calls are TRBV4-1 and TRBJ2-3; a weak D match, TRBD1 (5 bases). Germline CDR1 MGHRA, CDR2 YSYEKL. CDR3 length equals 16 residues. Deletions cut 4 bases from V and 6 bases from J, with 20 bases between. CDR3 sequence: CASSPNPGSSYDTQYF. In DNA form, the CDR3 reads TGCGCCAGCAGCCCCAACCCAGGGTCTTCTTACGATACGCAGTATTTT.

The V gene is TRBV28, the J gene TRBJ2-5; 8 bases fit TRBD1. This CDR3 is 15 amino acids long. Germline V gene sequence: CDR1 MDHEN, CDR2 SYDVKM. With 4 bases clipped from V and 2 bases from J, the junction kept 6 bases outside the gene matches. This CDR3 reads CASSSRGTGQETQYF. The CDR3 nucleotides read TGTGCCAGCAGTTCACGCGGGACAGGACAAGAGACCCAGTACTTC.

In this sample, this clonotype turned up a few times. This chain joins TRBV20-1 and TRBJ1-2, with 8 bases matching TRBD1. V lost 1 base to trimming and J lost 0 bases; unmatched junction nucleotides: 7. From germline, CDR1 is DFQATT and CDR2 SNEGSKA (reference sequence). This CDR3 is built from 16 residues. This chain's CDR3 is CSARGYGQGSNYGYTF. The CDR3 coding sequence is TGCAGTGCTAGAGGGTATGGACAGGGCTCTAACTATGGCTACACCTTC.

This chain connects TRBV9 to TRBJ1-1; possible D gene TRBD1, 6 bases. Trimming pared 0 bases from V and 3 bases from J, leaving 12 bases between. This CDR3 comprises 15 residues. Germline V gene lookup returns CDR1 SGDLS and CDR2 YYNGEE. In DNA, the CDR3 is TGTGCCAGCAGCGTAGCCCCGGGGGCGGACACTGAAGCTTTCTTT. Residues: CASSVAPGADTEAFF.

J is TRBJ2-3 and V is TRBV7-9; 10 bases agree with TRBD2. This CDR3 contains 16 residues. Trimming removed 3 bases from V and 5 bases from J; junction bases left unmatched: 8. The germline V gene has CDR1 SEHNR and CDR2 FQNEAQ (reference sequence). The CDR3 nucleotides read TGTGCCAGCAGCTTCCACCAGCGGGGGGGTATAGATACGCAGTATTTT. It encodes CASSFHQRGGIDTQYF.

This chain connects TRBV7-8 to TRBJ2-2; either TRBD1 or TRBD2 may fit D (6 bases each). The CDR3 covers 16 residues. The germline V gene has CDR1 SGHVS and CDR2 FQNEAQ. The V end lost 4 bases, the J end lost 5 bases, and 17 bases lay between the germline ends. The CDR3 bases are TGTGCCAGCAGCTCCAGACGGGGGCATAGGACCGGGGAGCTGTTTTTT. Protein: CASSSRRGHRTGELFF.

In its sample, this clonotype was seen a few times. The CDR3 region is CASGGYSGVSYNEQFF. As DNA, the CDR3 is TGTGCCAGTGGGGGGTATAGCGGGGTCTCCTACAATGAGCAGTTCTTC. The chain couples TRBV28 to TRBJ2-1, with 8 bases that match TRBD2. The CDR3 length is 16 residues. The ends lost 9 bases at V and 0 bases at J; junction bases unmatched: 10. Looked up from germline, CDR1 is MDHEN and CDR2 is SYDVKM. Supplemented by reference TRBV28 and TRBJ2-1, the full variable domain reads DVKVTQSSRYLVKRTGEKVFLECVQDMDHENMFWYRQDPGLGLRLIYFSYDVKMKEKGDIPEGYSVSREKKERFSLILESASTNQTSMYLCASGGYSGVSYNEQFFGPGTRLTVL.

The V gene is TRBV6-1, the J gene TRBJ1-6, with D possibly TRBD1 on 5 matching bases. Trimming pared 7 bases from V and 10 bases from J, leaving 14 bases between. The germline V gene encodes CDR1 MNHNS and CDR2 SASEGT. The CDR3 has 13 amino acids. In nucleotides, the CDR3 is TGTGCCAGCACGACCCAGGAGGGGTCACCCCTCCACTTT. Protein: CASTTQEGSPLHF.

This clonotype has a count of ten or more. The rearrangement uses TRBV5-1 and TRBJ2-3, with D possibly matching TRBD1 (6 bases). From germline, CDR1 is SGHRS and CDR2 YFSETQ. CDR3 length equals 16 residues. V lost 0 bases, J lost 3 bases, and 14 bases lay in between. The CDR3: CASSLGQVTGTDTQYF. As DNA, the CDR3 is TGCGCCAGCAGCTTGGGACAGGTAACCGGGACAGATACGCAGTATTTT.

J is TRBJ1-2 and V is TRBV5-1; weak D call: TRBD1 (6 bases). The CDR3 sequence is 15 residues long. Per the germline V gene, CDR1 is SGHRS and CDR2 is YFSETQ. V was trimmed by 3 bases and J by 6 bases, leaving 18 bases between them. CDR3 in amino acids: CASSWRLAGEHGYTF. Here the CDR3 DNA reads TGCGCCAGCAGCTGGAGGTTGGCAGGGGAACATGGCTACACCTTC.

This clonotype was picked up a small number of times. V gene TRBV15 combines with J gene TRBJ1-2; TRBD1 might be the D (6 bases). This CDR3 contains 14 residues. CDR1 is LNHNV and CDR2 is YYDKDF in the germline V gene (reference sequence). The V and J ends lost 6 bases and 5 bases respectively, with 16 bases between them. CDR3: CATRTVTGNYGYTF. The CDR3 DNA is TGTGCCACCAGGACGGTGACAGGCAATTATGGCTACACCTTC.

This clonotype was counted a few times. The chain carries TRBV4-3 and TRBJ2-4; 10 bases are shared with TRBD1. Germline V gene data show CDR1 as LGHNA and CDR2 as YSLEER. V shed 2 bases, J shed 6 bases, and the junction held 16 bases outside the gene matches. CDR3 length: 19 residues. The CDR3 nucleotides are TGCGCCAGCAGCCAAACACACCATCCGGGACAGGGGAGGGGAAACATTCAGTACTTC. Amino acid sequence: CASSQTHHPGQGRGNIQYF.

This clonotype was seen only a few times. The DNA for the CDR3 is TGTGCCAGCAGTTTAAGGGGAAGGGAGCCCCAGCATTTT. It yields the protein CASSLRGREPQHF. The rearrangement joins TRBV12-3 or TRBV12-4 to TRBJ1-5; a weak D match, TRBD1 (5 bases). This CDR3 has 13 residues. Deletions cut 2 bases from V and 8 bases from J, with 10 bases between.

The V and J genes are TRBV12-3 or TRBV12-4 and TRBJ2-5; 8 nucleotides align to TRBD1. The CDR3 has 14 residues. The V gene end was trimmed by 5 bases and the J gene end by 2 bases; junction bases not matched to a gene: 4. CDR3 DNA: TGTGCCAGCAGTCCGACAGGGGCTCAAGAGACCCAGTACTTC. Translating it yields CASSPTGAQETQYF.

The genes are TRBV14 and TRBJ2-7, with D unclear. Trimming stripped 4 bases from V and 1 base from J, with 8 bases between. There are 13 residues in the CDR3. From germline, CDR1 is SGHDN and CDR2 FVKESK. The CDR3 region is CASSLAASYEQYV. CDR3 nucleotides: TGTGCCAGCAGCCTGGCAGCATCCTACGAGCAGTACGTC.

Many counts were recorded for this clonotype. The V and J genes are TRBV9 and TRBJ1-4, with 7 positions matching TRBD1. Germline CDR1 is SGDLS and CDR2 is YYNGEE. This CDR3 has 15 amino acids. With 0 bases clipped from V and 5 bases from J, the junction kept 4 bases outside the gene matches. The CDR3 sequence is CASSVDGTVNEKLFF. The CDR3 DNA sequence: TGTGCCAGCAGCGTAGATGGGACAGTCAATGAAAAACTGTTTTTT.